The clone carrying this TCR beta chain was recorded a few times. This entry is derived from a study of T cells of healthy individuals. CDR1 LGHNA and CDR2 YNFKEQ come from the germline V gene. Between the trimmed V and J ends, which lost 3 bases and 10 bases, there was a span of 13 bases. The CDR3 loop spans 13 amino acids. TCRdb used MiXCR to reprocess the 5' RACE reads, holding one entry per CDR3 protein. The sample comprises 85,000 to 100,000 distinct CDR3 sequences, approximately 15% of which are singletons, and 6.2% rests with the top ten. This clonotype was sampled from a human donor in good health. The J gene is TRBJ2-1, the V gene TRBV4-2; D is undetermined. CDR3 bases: TGTGCCAGCAGCCAGGAGAGTCGAACGGAGCAGTTCTTC. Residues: CASSQESRTEQFF.